These T cell receptor beta chains were read from a single sample in a study of blood T cells in healthy people across ages. Each CDR3 protein gets one entry after TCRdb re-called the 5' RACE reads with MiXCR. Found here are about 730,000 distinct CDR3 sequences, roughly 41% of them singletons; the top ten hold 20% to 25%. Sequencing was done on a sample of blood. Receptors were obtained from a woman in her sixties in good health. The CDR3 runs from the conserved cysteine through the conserved F or W. D genes are given only for firm matches. A clone size is listed for some rows: how often the clone was seen (once, few, many), or a class if it is expanded.

size	V	J	D	CDR3	DNA
few	TRBV5-1	TRBJ2-1	TRBD1	CASSFRQGGNEQFF	TGCGCCAGCAGCTTCCGACAGGGGGGGAATGAGCAGTTCTTC
few	TRBV3-1	TRBJ2-5	TRBD2	CASSQTTSGGPLGKTQYF	TGTGCCAGCAGCCAAACAACTAGCGGGGGGCCCCTGGGAAAGACCCAGTACTTC
few	TRBV28	TRBJ1-1	NA	CASRQGPANTEAFF	TGTGCCAGCCGACAAGGCCCCGCGAACACTGAAGCTTTCTTT
once	TRBV12-3/TRBV12-4	TRBJ2-5	TRBD2	CASSSPWGGGTQYF	TGTGCCAGCAGTTCCCCATGGGGGGGAGGGACCCAGTACTTC
NA	TRBV5-1	TRBJ2-7	TRBD2	CASSLLVTSGGDSYEQYF	TGCGCCAGCAGCTTGCTCGTGACTAGCGGGGGAGATTCCTACGAGCAGTACTTC
NA	TRBV6-6	TRBJ2-7	TRBD1	CASSGPTGVETPYF	TGTGCCAGCAGTGGACCTACAGGGGTTGAGACCCCGTACTTC
NA	TRBV7-9	TRBJ2-5	NA	CASNLPATAMYF	TGTGCCAGCAACTTACCTGCCACCGCTATGTACTTC
many	TRBV10-3	TRBJ2-3	TRBD2	CATSSGSTDTQYF	TGTGCCACCAGTAGCGGGAGTACAGATACGCAGTATTTT
NA	TRBV2	TRBJ1-2	NA	CASSEGPYGYTF	TGTGCCAGCAGTGAGGGTCCCTATGGCTACACCTTC
NA	TRBV5-1	TRBJ2-7	NA	CASSAGVAANEQYF	TGCGCCAGCAGCGCTGGAGTAGCCGCCAATGAGCAGTACTTC
few	TRBV6-5	TRBJ1-1	NA	CASQQLTGGRGTEAFF	TGTGCTTCCCAGCAGTTAACCGGGGGGCGAGGCACTGAAGCTTTCTTT
NA	TRBV6-2/TRBV6-3	TRBJ2-3	TRBD1	CASSTWTGLGDTDTQYF	TGTGCCAGCAGTACCTGGACAGGGCTTGGAGACACAGATACGCAGTATTTT
NA	TRBV20-1	TRBJ2-7	TRBD1	CSAELPGQSYEQYF	TGCAGTGCGGAATTACCGGGACAGAGCTACGAGCAGTACTTC
many	TRBV11-3	TRBJ2-1	TRBD2	CASSLDGEIAGGGNEQFF	TGTGCCAGCAGCTTAGATGGTGAAATAGCGGGAGGGGGCAATGAGCAGTTCTTC
NA	TRBV7-3	TRBJ2-2	TRBD2	CASSVYSGGNTGELFF	TGTGCCAGCAGCGTATATAGCGGGGGGAACACCGGGGAGCTGTTTTTT
few	TRBV27	TRBJ2-3	NA	CASSFRPQGPDTQYF	TGTGCCAGCAGTTTCCGCCCACAGGGTCCAGATACGCAGTATTTT
NA	TRBV11-2	TRBJ2-3	NA	CASSKWPDTQYF	TGTGCCAGCAGCAAGTGGCCAGATACGCAGTATTTT
NA	TRBV4-1	TRBJ2-3	TRBD2	CASRGAGVGDTQYF	TGCGCCAGCAGGGGAGCGGGGGTCGGAGATACGCAGTATTTT
NA	TRBV28	TRBJ2-7	NA	CASSRRLTRTYEQYF	TGTGCCAGCAGCCGACGACTGACTCGTACCTACGAGCAGTACTTC
NA	TRBV15	TRBJ1-4	TRBD1	CAASRTGVKEKLFF	TGTGCCGCCAGCCGGACAGGGGTAAAGGAAAAACTGTTTTTT
NA	TRBV9	TRBJ2-3	TRBD2	CASSVGGTSGSTDTQYF	TGTGCCAGCAGCGTAGGTGGGACTAGCGGGAGCACAGATACGCAGTATTTT